The 22 T cell receptor beta chains listed next were all sequenced from one sample in a study of cytomegalovirus exposure and HLA in healthy donors. PCR used 60 Vbeta primers and 13 Jbeta primers. The assay was immunoSEQ multiplex PCR, and TCRdb's table has in-frame clones only and misses some. The table lists 95,000 or so clones, roughly 70% of them singletons. Material for sequencing was PBMCs. These receptor sequences come from a woman in her fifties or sixties in good health and CMV-seropositive.

Only a few counts were recorded for this clone. The J gene is TRBJ2-5, the V gene TRBV21-1; whether TRBD2, the table's D call, matches the DNA was not checked. TRBV21-1 is shown as a pseudogene. This CDR3 has 15 residues. The CDR3 DNA is TGTGCCAGCAGCAAAGCGGAGGGCGTGGAGGAGACCCAGTACTTC. This gives the protein CASSKAEGVEETQYF.

This rearrangement joins TRBV4-2 to TRBJ1-1; no reliable D call. Looked up from germline, CDR1 is LGHNA and CDR2 is YNFKEQ. The CDR3 extends over 13 amino acids. V lost 1 base to trimming and J lost 8 bases, with 11 bases between them. For the CDR3, the DNA is TGTGCCAGCAGCCAAGGAGGGTGGGCAGAAGCTTTCTTT. It is translated as CASSQGGWAEAFF.

This clone was observed a single time. The rearrangement links TRBV6-5 to TRBJ2-2; D is possibly TRBD1 (6 bases). V was clipped by 6 bases and J by 5 bases, with 13 bases between them. CDR1 MNHEY and CDR2 SVGAGI come from the germline V gene. This CDR3 has 14 residues. Here the CDR3 DNA reads TGTGCCAGCAGGGGACATTCTTTGACCGGGGAGCTGTTTTTT. Its protein product is CASRGHSLTGELFF.

The rearrangement joins TRBV28 to TRBJ2-3, with 9 nucleotides matching TRBD1. Germline V gene lookup returns CDR1 MDHEN and CDR2 SYDVKM. Trimming cost V 3 bases and J 4 bases; bases outside gene matches: 8. CDR3 length: 16 amino acids. Here the CDR3 reads CASSLPRTGVADTQYF. In DNA form, the CDR3 reads TGTGCCAGCAGTTTGCCCCGGACAGGGGTAGCAGATACGCAGTATTTT.

The rearrangement uses TRBV4-2 and TRBJ2-3; TRBD2 matches 12 bases. CDR1 and CDR2 from the germline V gene are LGHNA and YNFKEQ. CDR3 length equals 16 residues. Trimming cost V 4 bases and J 7 bases; bases outside gene matches: 9. The CDR3 reads CASSPRLAGAGNTQYF. DNA for the CDR3: TGTGCCAGCAGCCCTAGACTAGCGGGAGCGGGAAATACGCAGTATTTT.

The chain joins TRBV18 to TRBJ2-5, with 10 bases identical to TRBD1. The CDR3 runs to 15 residues. Germline CDR1 KGHSH, CDR2 LQKENI. V lost 3 bases and J lost 0; bases outside the gene matches: 1. The CDR3 protein is CASSPGQGHQETQYF. For the CDR3, the DNA is TGTGCCAGCTCACCGGGACAGGGGCACCAAGAGACCCAGTACTTC.

DNA for the CDR3: TGTGCCAGTAGTATAGAGGGACAAAGGGCAAAGCAGTTCTTC. It encodes CASSIEGQRAKQFF. The J gene is TRBJ2-1, the V gene TRBV19; D perhaps matches TRBD1 (6 bases). The V and J ends lost 0 bases and 11 bases respectively, with 14 bases between them. Germline V lookup: CDR1 LNHDA, CDR2 SQIVND (reference sequence). This CDR3 is built from 14 residues.

V and J are TRBV7-2 and TRBJ2-7; D is perhaps TRBD2 (5 bases). Trimming took off 4 bases at V and 3 bases at J, with 7 bases between the two ends. Germline V lookup: CDR1 SGHTA, CDR2 FQGNSA. The CDR3 has 12 amino acids. The CDR3, as DNA: TGTGCCAGCAGCTCGAGCGGCTACGAGCAGTACTTC. Amino acids: CASSSSGYEQYF.

The rearrangement uses TRBV19 and TRBJ1-5; 7 bases are a match to TRBD1. The ends lost 6 bases at V and 2 bases at J; junction bases unmatched: 7. From germline, CDR1 is LNHDA and CDR2 SQIVND (reference sequence). The CDR3 is made up of 15 amino acids. DNA for the CDR3: TGTGCCAGTAGCCCGTCGACAGGGCGCAATCAGCCCCAGCATTTT. Its protein product is CASSPSTGRNQPQHF.

This clone was observed a single time. Given the absence of the conserved phenylalanine or tryptophan at the CDR3 end, a read error is likely. No DNA is shown, since the ends of the CDR3 on it are uncertain; the CDR3 is the one TCRdb lists. The V call is TRBV7-9, the J call TRBJ1-2. The germline gives CDR1 SEHNR, CDR2 FQNEAQ (reference sequence). The CDR3 has 12 residues if both end residues are counted. The CDR3: CASSLDNGGDCY.

The chain carries TRBV7-6 and TRBJ2-7, with TRBD2 matching 13 bases. Germline lookup yields CDR1 SGHVS and CDR2 FNYEAQ. This CDR3 comprises 14 residues. V was pared by 5 bases and J by 6 bases, with 4 bases of the junction left unmatched. The CDR3 loop reads CASSARLAGGEQYF. In DNA form, the CDR3 reads TGTGCCAGCAGCGCCCGACTAGCGGGAGGCGAGCAGTACTTC.

The chain combines TRBV7-9 with TRBJ2-5; tentative D call: TRBD1 (5 bases). The DNA matches TRBJ2-7 better at its end, which makes the J call doubtful. The CDR3 is 16 amino acids. CDR1 and CDR2 (germline): SEHNR, FQNEAQ (reference sequence). The CDR3 protein is CASSLGSPGNRDEQYF. The CDR3 DNA reads TGTGCCAGCAGCTTAGGGTCCCCAGGGAATCGTGACGAGCAGTACTTC.

The rearrangement uses TRBV19 and TRBJ2-2; tentatively, D is TRBD2 (7 bases). CDR1 LNHDA and CDR2 SQIVND come from the germline V gene (reference sequence). This CDR3 is 14 amino acids long. The ends were cut back, 4 bases at V and 6 bases at J, with 12 bases in the middle. The CDR3 coding sequence is TGTGCCAGTAGTACTAGGGGGGGGGCCGGGGAGCTGTTTTTT. Translated: CASSTRGGAGELFF.

This clone has a handful of counts. V usage is TRBV28 and J usage is TRBJ2-5; 12 nucleotides agree with TRBD2. The assigned J gene may be wrong: the sequence end matches TRBJ2-7 better. The CDR3 has 14 amino acids. The germline V gene has CDR1 MDHEN and CDR2 SYDVKM. CDR3 nucleotides: TGTGCCAGCAGGACTAGCGGGGGCAGGTACGAGCAGTACTTC. It translates to CASRTSGGRYEQYF.

The CDR3 coding sequence is TGTGCCAGCAGCTCCTCCCTCAGGGGGCTTCCCCCAACTAATGAAAAACTGTTTTTT. Its translation: CASSSSLRGLPPTNEKLFF. This chain uses TRBV5-6 with TRBJ1-4, with 8 bases matching TRBD1. Trimming took 3 bases from V and 0 from J; bases not matched to a gene: 13. CDR1 and CDR2 from the germline V gene are SGHDT and YYEEEE. This CDR3 is built from 19 residues.

This chain joins TRBV19 and TRBJ2-1; a weak D match, TRBD2 (5 bases). V shed 6 bases and J shed 4 bases, with 13 bases lying between them. The germline V gene encodes CDR1 LNHDA and CDR2 SQIVND (reference sequence). The CDR3 is made up of 14 amino acids. The CDR3 DNA sequence: TGTGCCAGTAGGGCCGGGGTGGGGTACAATGAGCAGTTCTTC. Translation: CASRAGVGYNEQFF.

This chain connects TRBV11-2 to TRBJ2-5; D gene ambiguous. The better agreement between TRBJ2-7 and the DNA end casts doubt on the J call. This CDR3 comprises 15 residues. From germline, CDR1 is SGHAT and CDR2 FQNNGV. This CDR3 reads CASSLVARSSYEQYF. The CDR3 DNA follows: TGTGCCAGCAGCTTAGTGGCTAGGAGCTCCTACGAGCAGTACTTC.

The CDR3 DNA reads as TGTGCCAGCAGTTTGGACAGGGCCCTCACCGGGGAGCTGTTTTTT. Its protein product is CASSLDRALTGELFF. The chain joins TRBV27 to TRBJ2-2; the match to TRBD1 covers 8 bases. Germline values: CDR1 MNHEY, CDR2 SMNVEV (reference sequence). The CDR3 is made up of 15 amino acids. V dropped 3 bases and J dropped 4; count of bases not matched to a gene: 4.

The chain couples TRBV7-2 to TRBJ2-3, with D perhaps matching TRBD2 (6 bases). CDR1 and CDR2 from the germline V gene are SGHTA and FQGNSA. The V end lost 5 bases, the J end lost 12 bases, and 18 bases lay between the germline ends. The CDR3 sequence is 13 residues long. CDR3 residues: CASSTRLVGDQYF. CDR3 bases: TGTGCCAGCAGCACCCGACTAGTAGGGGACCAGTATTTT.

This chain joins TRBV6-1 and TRBJ2-1, with D perhaps matching TRBD2 (6 bases). V dropped 5 bases and J dropped 7 bases, with 15 bases sitting between them. This CDR3 has 14 amino acids. The germline gives CDR1 MNHNS, CDR2 SASEGT. This CDR3 reads CASSYGGVVNEQFF. As DNA, the CDR3 is TGTGCCAGCAGTTATGGCGGGGTGGTTAATGAGCAGTTCTTC.

This clone appeared a few times. V is TRBV4-2 and J is TRBJ2-7; D is possibly TRBD2 (6 bases). Germline V gene sequence: CDR1 LGHNA, CDR2 YNFKEQ. This CDR3 contains 15 residues. V shed 0 bases and J shed 2 bases, with 11 bases lying between them. The CDR3 DNA reads as TGTGCCAGCAGCCAAGATAAACTAGCACCCTACGAGCAGTACTTC. Translation: CASSQDKLAPYEQYF.

The chain is built from TRBV5-4 and TRBJ2-5, with 10 bases matching TRBD1. J gave up 4 bases and V 6 bases, and 9 bases lay outside the gene matches. Germline CDR1 reads SGHNT; CDR2 reads YYREEE (reference sequence). The length of the CDR3 is 15 residues. CDR3 nucleotide sequence: TGTGCCAGCATGAAGACAGGGGGCATGGGAGAGACCCAGTACTTC. Translation gives CASMKTGGMGETQYF.